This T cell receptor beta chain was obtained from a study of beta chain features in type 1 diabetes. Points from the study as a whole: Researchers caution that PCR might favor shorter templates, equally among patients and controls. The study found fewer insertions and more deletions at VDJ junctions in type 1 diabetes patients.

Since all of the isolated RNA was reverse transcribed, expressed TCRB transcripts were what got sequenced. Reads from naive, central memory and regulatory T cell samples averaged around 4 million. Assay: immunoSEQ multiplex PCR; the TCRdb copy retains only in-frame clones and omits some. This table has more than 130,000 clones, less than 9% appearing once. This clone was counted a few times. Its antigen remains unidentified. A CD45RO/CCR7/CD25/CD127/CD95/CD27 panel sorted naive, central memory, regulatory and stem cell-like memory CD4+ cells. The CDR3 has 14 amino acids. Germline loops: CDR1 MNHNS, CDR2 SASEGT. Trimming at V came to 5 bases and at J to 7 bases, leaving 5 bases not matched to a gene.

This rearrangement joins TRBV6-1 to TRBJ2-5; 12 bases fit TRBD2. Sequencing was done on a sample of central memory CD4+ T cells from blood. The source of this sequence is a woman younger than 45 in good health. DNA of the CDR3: TGTGCCAGCAGTCGACTAGCGGGAGTAGGGACCCAGTACTTC. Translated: CASSRLAGVGTQYF.